Below are 26 T cell receptor beta chains sequenced from a single sample in a study of CD8+ T cells in alopecia areata. RNA extraction and reverse transcription yielded cDNA as sequencing template. Some clones are missing from TCRdb's copy, which holds only in-frame ones; the method was immunoSEQ multiplex PCR. In the table there are roughly 200,000 clones, 40% to 45% of which are singletons. Sample treatment: oral pan-JAK inhibitor, 5-10 mg twice daily. Here the sequenced sample was CD4+ T cells sorted from blood, taken at approximately week 37, from a patient treated with tofacitinib. The receptors come from a human donor with alopecia areata.

J is TRBJ1-1 and V is TRBV5-1; D unresolved. The CDR3 has 14 amino acids. Trimming took off 2 bases at V and 5 bases at J, with 13 bases between the two ends. From germline, CDR1 is SGHRS and CDR2 YFSETQ. CDR3 region: CASSLYSGRTEAFF. As DNA, the CDR3 is TGCGCCAGCAGCTTATACTCAGGAAGGACTGAAGCTTTCTTT.

The chain combines TRBV15 with TRBJ2-7; 7 bases are shared with TRBD2. Germline loops: CDR1 LNHNV, CDR2 YYDKDF (reference sequence). The CDR3 runs to 16 residues. V shed 1 base, J shed 2 bases, and the junction held 8 bases outside the gene matches. This CDR3 is CATSRGWEGVTYEQYF. CDR3 nucleotide sequence: TGTGCCACCAGCAGAGGGTGGGAGGGCGTCACCTACGAGCAGTACTTC.

This rearrangement joins TRBV2 to TRBJ1-3, with D hard to call. The germline V gene encodes CDR1 SNHLY and CDR2 FYNNEI. The CDR3 sequence is 15 residues long. The V gene lost 7 bases and the J gene lost 2 bases, with 15 bases spanning the gap. The CDR3 DNA is TGTGCCAGCATTTGGGGAAGAGAGGCTGGAAACACCATATATTTT. Residues: CASIWGREAGNTIYF.

CDR3 coding DNA: TGTGCCAGCACAAGACTAGCGGCTAGCACAGATACGCAGTATTTT. This gives the protein CASTRLAASTDTQYF. The J gene is TRBJ2-3, the V gene TRBV2, with 9 bases matching TRBD2. The germline gives CDR1 SNHLY, CDR2 FYNNEI. The CDR3 contains 15 residues. J was trimmed by 0 bases and V by 7 bases; bases with no gene match: 5.

The J gene is TRBJ1-1, the V gene TRBV29-1, with D possibly being TRBD1 (6 bases). From germline, CDR1 is SQVTM and CDR2 ANQGSEA. V gave up 6 bases and J gave up 4 bases, with 15 bases separating them. This CDR3 has 13 residues. CDR3 residues: CSVATGSGTEAFF. DNA for the CDR3: TGCAGCGTCGCGACAGGCTCGGGCACTGAAGCTTTCTTT.

The genes are TRBV4-1 and TRBJ2-3, with D uncertain. CDR3 length: 15 amino acids. V was shortened by 4 bases and J by 1 base, with 12 bases between the two germline ends. Germline V gene lookup returns CDR1 MGHRA and CDR2 YSYEKL. CDR3 protein: CASSPGPWGTDTQYF. In DNA form, the CDR3 reads TGCGCCAGCAGCCCCGGACCCTGGGGCACAGATACGCAGTATTTT.

This clone was seen a few times. The V call is TRBV18, the J call TRBJ2-6; D unresolved. The germline V and J ends were trimmed by 3 bases and 0 bases, with 15 bases remaining between them. This CDR3 contains 18 residues. Germline V gives CDR1 KGHSH, CDR2 LQKENI. CDR3 sequence reads: CASSPLGISSSGANVLTF. Written as DNA, the CDR3 is TGTGCCAGCTCACCCCTGGGCATTTCGAGCTCTGGGGCCAACGTCCTGACTTTC.

This clone appeared a few times. The rearrangement uses TRBV30 and TRBJ2-5; D is ambiguous. Deletions cut 2 bases from V and 4 bases from J, with 14 bases between. This CDR3 comprises 14 residues. Germline V gene lookup returns CDR1 GTSNPN and CDR2 SVGIG (reference sequence). The CDR3 sequence is CAWSPDLNRETQYF. CDR3 DNA sequence: TGTGCCTGGAGTCCCGATCTAAACCGAGAGACCCAGTACTTC.

This clone was seen only a few times. The chain is built from TRBV6-5 and TRBJ1-1; unclear D gene. Germline V gives CDR1 MNHEY, CDR2 SVGAGI. The CDR3 covers 14 residues. Deletions cut 0 bases from V and 5 bases from J, with 10 bases between. CDR3 sequence (DNA): TGTGCCAGCAGTTACTCGAAAAGTCGGACTGAAGCTTTCTTT. It yields the protein CASSYSKSRTEAFF.

This clone has more than one count but fewer than ten. The gene calls are TRBV30 and TRBJ2-5, with D maybe TRBD2 (6 bases). This CDR3 comprises 15 residues. V gave up 0 bases and J gave up 5 bases, with 16 bases separating them. CDR1 is GTSNPN, CDR2 SVGIG, per germline (reference sequence). CDR3 in amino acids: CAWSVQAGPRETQYF. CDR3 nucleotide sequence: TGTGCCTGGAGTGTACAGGCGGGGCCAAGGGAGACCCAGTACTTC.

This clone was counted only a few times. This chain connects TRBV4-3 to TRBJ2-3; perhaps TRBD2 as D (5 bases). CDR1 and CDR2 (germline): LGHNA, YSLEER. The CDR3 runs to 14 residues. Trimming took 1 base from V and 2 from J, leaving 7 bases between them. The CDR3 here is CASSQAGNTDTQYF. The DNA of the CDR3 is TGCGCCAGCAGCCAAGCCGGGAACACAGATACGCAGTATTTT.

This chain links TRBV15 with TRBJ1-3; D is ambiguous. Germline lookup yields CDR1 LNHNV and CDR2 YYDKDF (reference sequence). The CDR3 extends over 15 amino acids. V gave up 1 base and J gave up 0 bases, with 7 bases separating them. DNA for the CDR3: TGTGCCACCAGCAGAGCACCAGGCTCTGGAAACACCATATATTTT. It specifies CATSRAPGSGNTIYF.

The chain combines TRBV4-3 with TRBJ1-1; D is ambiguous. Trimming left V 5 bases short and J 2 bases short, with 12 bases between. This CDR3 has 14 residues. Germline CDR1 and CDR2: LGHNA and YSLEER. As DNA, the CDR3 is TGCGCCAGCAGCTCCCCGACCCTTAACACTGAAGCTTTCTTT. Translation gives CASSSPTLNTEAFF.

Concerning this clone: This sample includes further DNA sequences coding for the same CDR3. This chain connects TRBV5-1 to TRBJ2-5; 7 bases are a match to TRBD2. This CDR3 comprises 15 residues. J was trimmed by 0 bases and V by 0 bases; bases with no gene match: 2. Germline V lookup: CDR1 SGHRS, CDR2 YFSETQ. CDR3: CASSLDGTNQETQYF. The CDR3 DNA sequence: TGCGCCAGCAGCTTGGACGGGACTAACCAAGAGACCCAGTACTTC.

This clone was detected only a few times. The rearrangement uses TRBV7-9 and TRBJ2-1; D is unresolved. V was shortened by 5 bases and J by 0 bases, with 8 bases between the two germline ends. There are 14 residues in the CDR3. The germline V gene encodes CDR1 SEHNR and CDR2 FQNEAQ (reference sequence). The CDR3 DNA follows: TGTGCCAGCAGCCGGTTGGGCTCCTACAATGAGCAGTTCTTC. This gives the protein CASSRLGSYNEQFF.

V gene TRBV20-1 combines with J gene TRBJ2-5, with unresolved D. The V and J ends lost 5 bases and 5 bases respectively, with 9 bases between them. Looked up from germline, CDR1 is DFQATT and CDR2 is SNEGSKA (reference sequence). There are 11 residues in the CDR3. This CDR3 is CSARSGETQYF. The CDR3 DNA sequence: TGCAGTGCTCGCTCCGGGGAGACCCAGTACTTC.

The rearrangement joins TRBV29-1 to TRBJ2-7; 8 nucleotides match TRBD1. In germline, CDR1 is SQVTM, CDR2 ANQGSEA. Trimming removed 3 bases from V and 4 bases from J; junction bases left unmatched: 11. This CDR3 is 15 amino acids long. CDR3 loop: CSVEDGQGIRYEQYF. The CDR3, as DNA: TGCAGCGTTGAGGACGGACAGGGCATTAGGTACGAGCAGTACTTC.

The V gene is TRBV5-1, the J gene TRBJ1-6, with D possibly matching TRBD1 (6 bases). This CDR3 has 14 amino acids. Trimming took off 7 bases at V and 6 bases at J, with 14 bases between the two ends. CDR1 and CDR2 (germline): SGHRS, YFSETQ. The CDR3 is CASSRTGSNSPLHF. The CDR3 coding sequence is TGCGCCAGCTCAAGAACAGGGAGTAATTCACCCCTCCACTTT.

This sequence joins TRBV11-2 and TRBJ1-2; D is unresolved. The CDR3 is 13 amino acids. Germline CDR1 reads SGHAT; CDR2 reads FQNNGV. Trimming stripped 2 bases from V and 4 bases from J, with 8 bases between. CDR3 sequence (DNA): TGTGCCAGCAGCTTACGAGTATTCTATGGCTACACCTTC. This sequence encodes CASSLRVFYGYTF. Complete variable domain (other parts from reference TRBV11-2 and TRBJ1-2): EAGVAQSPRYKIIEKRQSVAFWCNPISGHATLYWYQQILGQGPKLLIQFQNNGVVDDSQLPKDRFSAERLKGVDSTLKIQPAKLEDSAVYLCASSLRVFYGYTFGSGTRLTVV.

This clone was detected a few times. The chain recombines TRBV14 with TRBJ2-3, with D hard to call. The germline V gene has CDR1 SGHDN and CDR2 FVKESK. This CDR3 comprises 14 residues. Between the trimmed V and J ends, which lost 5 bases and 2 bases, there was a span of 11 bases. DNA of the CDR3: TGTGCCAGCAGCGAGGCGAGATTCACAGATACGCAGTATTTT. It yields the protein CASSEARFTDTQYF.

In this sample, this clone turned up many times. This same CDR3 is encoded by further DNA sequences in the sample. The rearrangement uses TRBV28 and TRBJ2-7; no firm D call. V gave up 1 base and J gave up 0 bases, with 10 bases separating them. The CDR3 contains 15 residues. Germline values: CDR1 MDHEN, CDR2 SYDVKM. The CDR3 DNA reads as TGTGCCAGCAGTTTATCCCCAAGAAGCTCCTACGAGCAGTACTTC. Translation gives CASSLSPRSSYEQYF.

As concerns this clone: The sample has other DNA sequences that encode this CDR3 too. The V gene is TRBV18, the J gene TRBJ2-3; D is undetermined. The CDR3 spans 12 residues. Germline V gives CDR1 KGHSH, CDR2 LQKENI. V lost 4 bases to trimming and J lost 2 bases, with 4 bases between them. The CDR3 loop is CASSRATDTQYF. In DNA form, the CDR3 reads TGTGCCAGCTCACGGGCCACAGATACGCAGTATTTT.

DNA of the CDR3: TGTGCCTGGAGTGCGGACAGGGCTAATGAAAAACTGTTTTTT. Translated: CAWSADRANEKLFF. The rearrangement links TRBV30 to TRBJ1-4; 8 bases match TRBD1. This CDR3 contains 14 residues. V lost 1 base and J lost 3; bases outside the gene matches: 1. Germline V gene sequence: CDR1 GTSNPN, CDR2 SVGIG (reference sequence).

This sequence joins TRBV5-1 and TRBJ2-2; no firm D call. This CDR3 comprises 14 residues. Germline CDR1 is SGHRS and CDR2 is YFSETQ. V was shortened by 4 bases and J by 0 bases, with 7 bases between the two germline ends. The DNA of the CDR3 is TGCGCCAGCAGCCCAGATACGAACACCGGGGAGCTGTTTTTT. It specifies CASSPDTNTGELFF.

This clone was found many times. The chain couples TRBV19 to TRBJ1-1; D perhaps matches TRBD1 (5 bases). Germline CDR1 reads LNHDA; CDR2 reads SQIVND (reference sequence). The CDR3 extends over 14 amino acids. Trimming pared 8 bases from V and 6 bases from J, leaving 19 bases between. The CDR3 nucleotides read TGTGCCAGTCAGGGCCTAAGGGGCAGGGCTGAAGCTTTCTTT. Protein: CASQGLRGRAEAFF.

The J gene is TRBJ2-3, the V gene TRBV7-2, with D perhaps given as TRBD1 or TRBD2 (5 bases each). V was shortened by 5 bases and J by 0 bases, with 18 bases between the two germline ends. Germline V gene lookup returns CDR1 SGHTA and CDR2 FQGNSA. This CDR3 contains 17 residues. The CDR3 here is CASSINPGRHSTDTQYF. CDR3 bases: TGTGCCAGCAGCATTAATCCGGGACGTCACAGCACAGATACGCAGTATTTT.